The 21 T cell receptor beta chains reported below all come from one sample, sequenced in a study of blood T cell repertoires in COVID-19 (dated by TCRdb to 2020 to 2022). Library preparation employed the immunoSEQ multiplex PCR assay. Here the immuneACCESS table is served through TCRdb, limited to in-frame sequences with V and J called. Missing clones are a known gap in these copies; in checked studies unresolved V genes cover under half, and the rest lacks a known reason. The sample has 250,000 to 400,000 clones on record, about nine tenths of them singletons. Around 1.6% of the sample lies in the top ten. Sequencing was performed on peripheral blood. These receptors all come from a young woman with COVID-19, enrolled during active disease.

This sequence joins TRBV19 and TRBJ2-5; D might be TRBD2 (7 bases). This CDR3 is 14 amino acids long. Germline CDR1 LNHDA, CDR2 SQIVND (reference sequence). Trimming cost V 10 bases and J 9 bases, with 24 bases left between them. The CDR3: CATNAGAALGAQYF. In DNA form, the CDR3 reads TGTGCCACAAATGCGGGGGCAGCGCTCGGGGCCCAGTACTTC.

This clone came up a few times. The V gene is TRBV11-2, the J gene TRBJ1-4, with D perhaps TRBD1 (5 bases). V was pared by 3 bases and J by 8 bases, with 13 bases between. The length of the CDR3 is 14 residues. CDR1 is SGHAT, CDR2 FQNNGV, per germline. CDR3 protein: CASSFSGGREKLFF. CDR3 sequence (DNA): TGTGCCAGCAGCTTTTCCGGGGGTCGGGAAAAACTGTTTTTT.

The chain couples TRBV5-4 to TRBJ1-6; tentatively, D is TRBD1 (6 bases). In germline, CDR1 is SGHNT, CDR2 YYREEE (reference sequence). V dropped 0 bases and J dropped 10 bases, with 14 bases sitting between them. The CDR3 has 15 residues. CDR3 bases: TGTGCCAGCAGCTTGGGGGCCAGGGGTGAATCACCCCTCCACTTT. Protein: CASSLGARGESPLHF. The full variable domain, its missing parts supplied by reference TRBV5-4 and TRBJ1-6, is ETGVTQSPTHLIKTRGQQVTLRCSSQSGHNTVSWYQQALGQGPQFIFQYYREEENGRGNFPPRFSGLQFPNYSSELNVNALELDDSALYLCASSLGARGESPLHFGNGTRLTVT.

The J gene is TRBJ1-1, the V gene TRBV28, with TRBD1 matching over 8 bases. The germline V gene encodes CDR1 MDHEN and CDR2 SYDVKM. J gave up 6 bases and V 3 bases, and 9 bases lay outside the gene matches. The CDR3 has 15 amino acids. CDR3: CASSFRGRYSPEAFF. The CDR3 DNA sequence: TGTGCCAGCAGTTTCAGGGGGCGCTATAGTCCTGAAGCTTTCTTT.

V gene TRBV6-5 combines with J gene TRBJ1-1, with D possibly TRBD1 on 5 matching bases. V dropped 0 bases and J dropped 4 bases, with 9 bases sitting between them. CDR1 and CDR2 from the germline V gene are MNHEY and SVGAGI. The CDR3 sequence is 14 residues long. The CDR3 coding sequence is TGTGCCAGCAGTTACTCTGGGGGGGGCACTGAAGCTTTCTTT. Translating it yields CASSYSGGGTEAFF.

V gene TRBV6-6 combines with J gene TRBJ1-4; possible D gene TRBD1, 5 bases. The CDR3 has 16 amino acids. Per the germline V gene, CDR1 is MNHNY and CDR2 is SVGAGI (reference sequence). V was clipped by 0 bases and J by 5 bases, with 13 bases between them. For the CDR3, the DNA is TGTGCCAGCAGTTACTCGATTTGGGGCTTCAATGAAAAACTGTTTTTT. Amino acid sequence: CASSYSIWGFNEKLFF.

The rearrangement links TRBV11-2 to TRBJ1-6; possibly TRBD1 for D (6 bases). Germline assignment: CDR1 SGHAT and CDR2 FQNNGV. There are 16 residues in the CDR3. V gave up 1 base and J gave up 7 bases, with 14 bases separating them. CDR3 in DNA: TGTGCCAGCAGCTTAGGGGGAAGGGGGTGGAATTCACCCCTCCACTTT. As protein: CASSLGGRGWNSPLHF.

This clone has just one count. The CDR3 region has the DNA TGTGCCAGCAGCCACGATAAAGGTAAAGCGGGGGACCCTTCCAGTAGCTCCTACAATGAGCAGTTCTTC. Encoded protein: CASSHDKGKAGDPSSSSYNEQFF. The chain combines TRBV3-1 (or the pseudogene TRBV3-2) with TRBJ2-1; 8 nucleotides agree with TRBD2. Trimming cost V 3 bases and J 0 bases; bases outside gene matches: 25. The germline gives CDR1 LGHDT, CDR2 YNNKEL (reference sequence). This CDR3 contains 23 residues.

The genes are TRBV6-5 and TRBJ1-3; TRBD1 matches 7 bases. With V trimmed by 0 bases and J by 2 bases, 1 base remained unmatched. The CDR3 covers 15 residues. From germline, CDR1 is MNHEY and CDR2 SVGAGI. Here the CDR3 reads CASSYSTGAGNTIYF. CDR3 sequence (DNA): TGTGCCAGCAGTTACTCCACAGGGGCTGGAAACACCATATATTTT.

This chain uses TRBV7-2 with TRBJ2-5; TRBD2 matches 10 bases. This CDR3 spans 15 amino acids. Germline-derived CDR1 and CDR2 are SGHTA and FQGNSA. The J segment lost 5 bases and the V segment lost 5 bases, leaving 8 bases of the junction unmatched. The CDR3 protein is CASSPGPAGGETQYF. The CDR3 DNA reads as TGTGCCAGCAGCCCTGGACCAGCGGGGGGGGAGACCCAGTACTTC.

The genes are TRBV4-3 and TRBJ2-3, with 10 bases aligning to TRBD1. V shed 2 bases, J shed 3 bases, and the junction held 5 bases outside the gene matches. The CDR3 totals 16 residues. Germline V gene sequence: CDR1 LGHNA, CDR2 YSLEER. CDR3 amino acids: CASSQTGTGVTDTQYF. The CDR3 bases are TGCGCCAGCAGCCAAACCGGGACAGGGGTAACAGATACGCAGTATTTT.

The CDR3 is CASSPPGWGAYEQYF. DNA of the CDR3: TGTGCCAGCAGCCCGCCAGGGTGGGGGGCCTACGAGCAGTACTTC. The chain uses TRBV14 and TRBJ2-7; D is perhaps TRBD2 (6 bases). V was pared by 4 bases and J by 2 bases, with 15 bases between. Germline V CDR1 and CDR2: SGHDN, FVKESK. The CDR3 has 15 residues.

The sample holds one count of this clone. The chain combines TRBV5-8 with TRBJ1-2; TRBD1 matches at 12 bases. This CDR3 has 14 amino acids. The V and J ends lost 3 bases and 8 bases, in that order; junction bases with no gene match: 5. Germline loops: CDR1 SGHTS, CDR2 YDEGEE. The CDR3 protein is CASSWDRGQGGYTF. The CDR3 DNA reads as TGTGCCAGCAGCTGGGACAGGGGGCAAGGGGGCTACACCTTC.

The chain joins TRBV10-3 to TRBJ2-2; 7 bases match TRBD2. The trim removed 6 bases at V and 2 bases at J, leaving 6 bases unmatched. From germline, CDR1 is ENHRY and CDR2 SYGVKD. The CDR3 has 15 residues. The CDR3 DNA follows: TGTGCCATCAGGGGAGGGACTCCAAACACCGGGGAGCTGTTTTTT. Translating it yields CAIRGGTPNTGELFF.

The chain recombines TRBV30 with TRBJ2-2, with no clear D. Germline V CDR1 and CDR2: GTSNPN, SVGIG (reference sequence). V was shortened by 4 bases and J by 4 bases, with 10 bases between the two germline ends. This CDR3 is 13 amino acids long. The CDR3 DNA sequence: TGTGCCTGGACTGAACGCGGCACCGGGGAGCTGTTTTTT. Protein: CAWTERGTGELFF.

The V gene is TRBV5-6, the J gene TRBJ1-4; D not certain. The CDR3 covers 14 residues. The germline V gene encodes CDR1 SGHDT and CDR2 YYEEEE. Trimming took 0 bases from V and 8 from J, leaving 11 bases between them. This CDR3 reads CASSLDIRGEKLFF. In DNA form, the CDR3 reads TGTGCCAGCAGCTTGGACATCCGAGGGGAAAAACTGTTTTTT.

The CDR3 spells CASSQPGTGAGYTF. CDR3 nucleotide sequence: TGCGCCAGCAGCCAGCCCGGGACAGGGGCGGGCTACACCTTC. The chain carries TRBV4-1 and TRBJ1-2; 10 nucleotides match TRBD1. The length of the CDR3 is 14 residues. Germline CDR1 is MGHRA and CDR2 is YSYEKL. V lost 3 bases and J lost 8; bases outside the gene matches: 6.

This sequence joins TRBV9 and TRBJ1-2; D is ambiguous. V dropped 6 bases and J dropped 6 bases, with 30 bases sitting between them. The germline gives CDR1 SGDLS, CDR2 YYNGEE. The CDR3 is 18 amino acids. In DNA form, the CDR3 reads TGTGCCAGCAACCCATGGAGGGAAAGGGCCCCTGGCCCTCATGGCTACACCTTC. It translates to CASNPWRERAPGPHGYTF.

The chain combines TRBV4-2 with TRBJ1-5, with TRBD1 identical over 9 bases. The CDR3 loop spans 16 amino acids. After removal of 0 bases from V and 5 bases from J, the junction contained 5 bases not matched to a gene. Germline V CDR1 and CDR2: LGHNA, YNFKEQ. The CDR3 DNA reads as TGTGCCAGCAGCCAAGAAGTAGGGGACAGGGATCAGCCCCAGCATTTT. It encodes CASSQEVGDRDQPQHF.

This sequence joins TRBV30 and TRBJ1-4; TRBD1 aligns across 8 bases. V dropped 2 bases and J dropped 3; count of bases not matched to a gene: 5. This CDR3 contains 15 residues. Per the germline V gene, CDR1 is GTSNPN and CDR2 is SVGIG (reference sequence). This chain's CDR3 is CAWSPPGGSNEKLFF. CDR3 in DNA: TGTGCCTGGAGTCCACCAGGGGGCTCTAATGAAAAACTGTTTTTT. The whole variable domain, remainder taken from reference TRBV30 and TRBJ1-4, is SQTIHQWPATLVQPVGSPLSLECTVEGTSNPNLYWYRQAAGRGLQLLFYSVGIGQISSEVPQNLSASRPQDRQFILSSKKLLLSDSGFYLCAWSPPGGSNEKLFFGSGTQLSVL.

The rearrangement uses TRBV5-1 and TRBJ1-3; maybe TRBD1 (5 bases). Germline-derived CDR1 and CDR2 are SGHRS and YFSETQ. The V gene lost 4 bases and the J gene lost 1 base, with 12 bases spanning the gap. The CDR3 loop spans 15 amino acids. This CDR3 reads CASSITGFSGNTIYF. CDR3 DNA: TGCGCCAGCAGCATTACAGGTTTTTCTGGAAACACCATATATTTT.